This T cell receptor beta chain emerged from a study of blood T cell repertoires in COVID-19. The CDR3 contains 14 residues. V lost 7 bases, J lost 4 bases, and 9 bases stayed unmatched. Germline loops: CDR1 MGHRA, CDR2 YSYEKL. Generated by immunoSEQ multiplex PCR, the TCRdb table keeps only in-frame clones and is missing some. The table has about 170,000 clones, around 85% seen once; the top ten hold roughly 8.1%. V and J are TRBV4-1 and TRBJ2-7; 8 positions agree with TRBD2. This TCR was sampled from a woman of 80 years or more with COVID-19, enrolled during active disease. Material: peripheral blood. The CDR3 protein is CASKPGLALYEQYF. CDR3 sequence (DNA): TGCGCCAGCAAACCAGGACTAGCCCTATACGAGCAGTACTTC.